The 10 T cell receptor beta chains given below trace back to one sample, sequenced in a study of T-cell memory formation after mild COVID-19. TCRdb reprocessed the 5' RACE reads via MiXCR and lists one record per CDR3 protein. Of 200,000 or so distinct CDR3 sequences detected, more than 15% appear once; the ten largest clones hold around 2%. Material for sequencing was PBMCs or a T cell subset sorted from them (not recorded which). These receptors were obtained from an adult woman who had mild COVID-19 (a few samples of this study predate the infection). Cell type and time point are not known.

This chain's CDR3 is CATPESGTSGIDEQFF. The CDR3 DNA is TGTGCCACTCCGGAATCCGGGACTAGCGGGATCGATGAGCAGTTCTTC. This chain joins TRBV7-3 and TRBJ2-1; 13 bases are a match to TRBD2. The CDR3 covers 16 residues. Trimming at V came to 10 bases and at J to 8 bases, leaving 14 bases not matched to a gene. Germline V gives CDR1 SGHTA, CDR2 FQGTGA.

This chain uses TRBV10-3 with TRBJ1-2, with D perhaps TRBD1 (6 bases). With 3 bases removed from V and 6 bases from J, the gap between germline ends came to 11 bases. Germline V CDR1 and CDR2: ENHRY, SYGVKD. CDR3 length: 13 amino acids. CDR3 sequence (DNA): TGTGCCATCAGTGACAGGGGAATTGATGGCTACACCTTC. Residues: CAISDRGIDGYTF.

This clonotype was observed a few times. The CDR3 nucleotides read TGTGCCTGGAAGCGGAGCCCAAGGGGTACGCAGTATTTT. It codes for CAWKRSPRGTQYF. V and J are TRBV30 and TRBJ2-3; the D call may be TRBD1 or TRBD2 (5 bases each). The V gene lost 4 bases and the J gene lost 8 bases, with 16 bases spanning the gap. This CDR3 is built from 13 residues. Germline-derived CDR1 and CDR2 are GTSNPN and SVGIG (reference sequence). The full variable domain, its missing parts supplied by reference TRBV30 and TRBJ2-3, is SQTIHQWPATLVQPVGSPLSLECTVEGTSNPNLYWYRQAAGRGLQLLFYSVGIGQISSEVPQNLSASRPQDRQFILSSKKLLLSDSGFYLCAWKRSPRGTQYFGPGTRLTVL.

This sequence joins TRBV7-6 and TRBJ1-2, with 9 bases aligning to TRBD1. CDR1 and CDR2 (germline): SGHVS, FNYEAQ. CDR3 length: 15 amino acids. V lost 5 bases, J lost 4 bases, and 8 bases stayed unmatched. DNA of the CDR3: TGTGCCAGCAGCCCCACAGGGGGCGCAGGCTATGGCTACACCTTC. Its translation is CASSPTGGAGYGYTF.

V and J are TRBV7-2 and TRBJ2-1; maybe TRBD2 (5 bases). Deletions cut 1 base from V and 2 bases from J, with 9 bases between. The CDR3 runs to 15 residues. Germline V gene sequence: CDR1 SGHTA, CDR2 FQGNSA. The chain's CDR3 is CASSLGGQTYNEQFF. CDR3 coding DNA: TGTGCCAGCAGCTTAGGCGGGCAGACCTACAATGAGCAGTTCTTC.

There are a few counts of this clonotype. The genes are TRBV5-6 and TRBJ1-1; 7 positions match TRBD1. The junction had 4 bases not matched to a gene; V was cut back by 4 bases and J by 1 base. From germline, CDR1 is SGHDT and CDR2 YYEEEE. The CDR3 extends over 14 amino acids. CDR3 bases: TGTGCCAGCAGCGCTGGGACAGCGAACACTGAAGCTTTCTTT. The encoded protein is CASSAGTANTEAFF.

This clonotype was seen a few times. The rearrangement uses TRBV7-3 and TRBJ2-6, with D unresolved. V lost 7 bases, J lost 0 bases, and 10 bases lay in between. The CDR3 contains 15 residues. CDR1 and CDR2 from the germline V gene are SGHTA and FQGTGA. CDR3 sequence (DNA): TGTGCCAGCACTCTTGGCGGCTCTGGGGCCAACGTCCTGACTTTC. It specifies CASTLGGSGANVLTF.

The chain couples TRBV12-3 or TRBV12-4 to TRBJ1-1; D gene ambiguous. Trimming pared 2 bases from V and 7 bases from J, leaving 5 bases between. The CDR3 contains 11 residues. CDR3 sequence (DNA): TGTGCCAGCAGTTTAAGGAATGAAGCTTTCTTT. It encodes CASSLRNEAFF.

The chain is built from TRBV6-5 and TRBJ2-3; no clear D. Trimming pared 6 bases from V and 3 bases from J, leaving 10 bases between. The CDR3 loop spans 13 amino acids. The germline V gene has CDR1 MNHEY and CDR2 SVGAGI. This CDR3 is CASRGIATDTQYF. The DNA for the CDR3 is TGTGCCAGCAGGGGGATAGCTACAGATACGCAGTATTTT.

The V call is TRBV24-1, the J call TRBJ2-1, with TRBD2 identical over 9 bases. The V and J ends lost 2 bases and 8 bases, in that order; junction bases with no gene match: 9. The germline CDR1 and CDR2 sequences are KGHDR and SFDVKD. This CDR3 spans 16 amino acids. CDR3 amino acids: CATSDSRLAVFDEQFF. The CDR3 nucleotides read TGTGCCACCAGTGATTCCAGACTAGCGGTTTTCGATGAGCAGTTCTTC.